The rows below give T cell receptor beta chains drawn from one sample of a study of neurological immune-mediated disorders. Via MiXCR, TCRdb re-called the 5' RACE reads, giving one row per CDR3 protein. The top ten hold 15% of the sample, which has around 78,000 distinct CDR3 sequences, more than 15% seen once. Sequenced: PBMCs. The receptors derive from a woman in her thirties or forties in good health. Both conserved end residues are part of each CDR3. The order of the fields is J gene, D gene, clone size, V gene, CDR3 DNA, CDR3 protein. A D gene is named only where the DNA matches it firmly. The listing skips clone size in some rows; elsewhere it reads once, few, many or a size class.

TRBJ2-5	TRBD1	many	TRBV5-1	TGCGCCAGCAGCCCCTACCCCAAGACAGGGGATGGGGAGACCCAGTACTTC	CASSPYPKTGDGETQYF
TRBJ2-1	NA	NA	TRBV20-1	TGCAGTGCTAGGGGGACGGACAAAAAGCAGAATGAGCAGTTCTTC	CSARGTDKKQNEQFF
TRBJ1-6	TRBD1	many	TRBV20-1	TGCAGTGCTAGGAACAGGGGAAGTAATTCACCCCTCCACTTT	CSARNRGSNSPLHF
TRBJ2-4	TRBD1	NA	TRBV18	TGTGCCAGCTCACCGGGGGACAGGGACATTCAGTACTTC	CASSPGDRDIQYF
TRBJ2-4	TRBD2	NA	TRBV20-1	TGCAGTGCTCCGATGGCTGGGTCTAGCGGACTAGCCAAAAACATTCAGTACTTC	CSAPMAGSSGLAKNIQYF
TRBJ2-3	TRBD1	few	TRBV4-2	TGTGCCAGCAGCCAAGATGGGTTAGGGACAGGGGGCCCAGATACGCAGTATTTT	CASSQDGLGTGGPDTQYF
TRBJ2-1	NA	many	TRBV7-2	TGTGCCAGCAGTTCACACGGACGGGGGGAGCAGTTCTTC	CASSSHGRGEQFF
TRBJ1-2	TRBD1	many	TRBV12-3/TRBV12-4	TGTGCCAGCACCCGGGACAGGGGCTTTATCACCTTC	CASTRDRGFITF
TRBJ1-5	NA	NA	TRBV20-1	TGCAGTGCTAAGGCGGGGGATTGGGCGGGCAATCAGCCCCAGCATTTT	CSAKAGDWAGNQPQHF
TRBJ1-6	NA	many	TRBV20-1	TGCAGTGCTAGAGGGGGTAAGGATAATTCACCCCTCCACTTT	CSARGGKDNSPLHF
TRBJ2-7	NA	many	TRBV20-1	TGCAGTGCTAGGGACCGGGGATTAAGCTCCTACGAGCAGTACTTC	CSARDRGLSSYEQYF
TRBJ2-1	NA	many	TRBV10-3	TGTGCCATCAGTGAGGGATTCGGGAAAAGTGAGCAGTTCTTC	CAISEGFGKSEQFF
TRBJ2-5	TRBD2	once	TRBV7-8	TGTGCTAGCAGCTTAGACCCCTGGCGTTTCGGGGCTAGCGGGGACGAGACCCAGTACTTC	CASSLDPWRFGASGDETQYF
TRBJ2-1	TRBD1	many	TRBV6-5	TGTGCCAGCGGATACAGGGGATGGGATGAGCAGTTCTTC	CASGYRGWDEQFF
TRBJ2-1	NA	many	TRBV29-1	TGCAGCGTTGATAGACTCTCCTACAATGAGCAGTTCTTC	CSVDRLSYNEQFF
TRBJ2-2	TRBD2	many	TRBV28	TGTGCCAGCAGTTTATGGACGGGGGGGCCGAACACCGGGGAGCTGTTTTTT	CASSLWTGGPNTGELFF
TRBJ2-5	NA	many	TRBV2	TGTGCCAGCAGTACGGAAGGGACCCCGGGAGAGACCCAGTACTTC	CASSTEGTPGETQYF
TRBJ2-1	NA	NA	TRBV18	TGTGCCAGCTCACCACCGGCACGAAACAATGAGCAGTTCTTC	CASSPPARNNEQFF
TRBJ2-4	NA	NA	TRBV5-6	TGTGCCAGCAGCGACAGGTGCGGGTTAGCCAAAAACATACAGTACTTC	CASSDRCGLAKNIQYF
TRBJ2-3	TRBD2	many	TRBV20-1	TGCAGTGCTAGAGATCGGCTAGCGGGGGGCCCAGATACGCAGTATTTT	CSARDRLAGGPDTQYF
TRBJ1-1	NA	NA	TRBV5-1	TGCGCCAGCAGCTTTGCAGATGCGAACACTGAAGCTTTCTTT	CASSFADANTEAFF
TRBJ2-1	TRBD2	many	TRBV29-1	TGCAGCGTTGAGCGGGGGGGCTACAATGAGCAGTTCTTC	CSVERGGYNEQFF
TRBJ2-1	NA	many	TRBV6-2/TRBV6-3	TGTGCCAGCAGTTATCCTCAGGACGCAAGGGAACCGCTCAATGAGCAGTTCTTC	CASSYPQDAREPLNEQFF
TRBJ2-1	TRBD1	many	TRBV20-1	TGCAGTGCTCCCTCGGGTAGGGGGCCTTCGGAGCAGTTCTTC	CSAPSGRGPSEQFF
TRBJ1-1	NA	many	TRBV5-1	TGCGCCAGCAGCTTACAACAGGGACCGAACACTGAAGCTTTCTTT	CASSLQQGPNTEAFF
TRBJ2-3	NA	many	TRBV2	TGTGCCAGCAGTGGGACGTTGGGCACAGATACGCAGTATTTT	CASSGTLGTDTQYF
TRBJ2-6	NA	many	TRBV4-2	TGTGCCAGCAGCACTGAACAGGGCTCCGGGGCCAACGTCCTGACTTTC	CASSTEQGSGANVLTF
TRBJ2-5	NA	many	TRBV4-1	TGCGCCAGCAGTTTGGCAGGGGAAAGAGAGACCCAGTACTTC	CASSLAGERETQYF
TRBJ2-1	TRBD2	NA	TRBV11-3	TGTGCCAGCAGCTTAAGGCGGGGGGACTACAATGAGCAGTTCTTC	CASSLRRGDYNEQFF
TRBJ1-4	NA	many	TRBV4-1	TGCGCCAGCAGCCAAGATCCCCCAGATGAAAAACTGTTTTTT	CASSQDPPDEKLFF
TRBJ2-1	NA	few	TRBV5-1	TGCGCCAGCAGCTTAGTCGGGTCCTCCTACAATGAGCAGTTCTTC	CASSLVGSSYNEQFF
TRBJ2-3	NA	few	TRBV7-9	TGTGCCAGCAGCTTAGCGGGGGGTGATACGCAGTATTTT	CASSLAGGDTQYF
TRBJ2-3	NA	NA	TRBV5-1	TGCGCCAGCAGCAGAACATGGGAAGAAGATACGCAGTATTTT	CASSRTWEEDTQYF
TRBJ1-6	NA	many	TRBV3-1	TGTGCCAGCAGTAAAGGACAGCATAATTCACCCCTCCACTTT	CASSKGQHNSPLHF
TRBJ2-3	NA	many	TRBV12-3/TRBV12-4	TGTGCCAGCAGTTCCCAGGGGTCCGGCACAGATACGCAGTATTTT	CASSSQGSGTDTQYF
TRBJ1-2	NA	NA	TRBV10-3	TGTGCCATCAGTGAGTTGGGGGGATCTAACTATGGCTACACCTTC	CAISELGGSNYGYTF
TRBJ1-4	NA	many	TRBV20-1	TGCAGTGCTTCACCGCTCCCCCGAGGGGCCGATGAAAAACTGTTTTTT	CSASPLPRGADEKLFF
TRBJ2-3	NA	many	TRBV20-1	TGCAGTGCGGAAACCGGGACTCTTGGGGATACGCAGTATTTT	CSAETGTLGDTQYF
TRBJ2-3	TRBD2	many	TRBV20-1	TGCAGTGCTAGAGATAGGGCGGGGGGCTACAGCACAGATACGCAGTATTTT	CSARDRAGGYSTDTQYF
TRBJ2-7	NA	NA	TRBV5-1	TGCGCCAGCAGCCGAGACGGACTCTCCTCCTACGAGCAGTACTTC	CASSRDGLSSYEQYF
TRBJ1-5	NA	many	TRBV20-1	TGCAGTGCTAGAGTAGGGCAGCAACCCTATCAGCCCCAGCATTTT	CSARVGQQPYQPQHF
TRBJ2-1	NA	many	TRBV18	TGTGCCAGCTCACCGACAGGGGAGGGCCACAATGAGCAGTTCTTC	CASSPTGEGHNEQFF
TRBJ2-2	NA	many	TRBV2	TGTGCCAGCAGTGCCCTTCGGCAGGGTTACACCGGGGAGCTGTTTTTT	CASSALRQGYTGELFF
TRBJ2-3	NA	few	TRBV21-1	TGTGCCAGCAGCAAATCAAGGACATTGAGGACAGATACGCAGTATTTT	CASSKSRTLRTDTQYF
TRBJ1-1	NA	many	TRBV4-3	TGCGCCAGCCGACGATCCGGGACGGAGAACACTGAAGCTTTCTTT	CASRRSGTENTEAFF
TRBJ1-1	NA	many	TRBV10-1	TGCGCCAGCAGTGACAGGGCGTTTGATGAAGCTTTCTTT	CASSDRAFDEAFF
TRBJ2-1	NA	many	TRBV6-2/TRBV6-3	TGTGCCAGCAGTTACCCAAAACGGGACCACAACAATGAGCAGTTCTTC	CASSYPKRDHNNEQFF
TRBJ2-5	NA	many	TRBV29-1	TGCAGCGTTGTATCCGGGTCAGAGACCCAGTACTTC	CSVVSGSETQYF
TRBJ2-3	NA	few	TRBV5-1	TGCGCCAGCAGCTTGGACAGGGCCCTAGATACGCAGTATTTT	CASSLDRALDTQYF
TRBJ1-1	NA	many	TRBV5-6	TGTGCCAGCAGCTACGGGTCTGAAGCTTTCTTT	CASSYGSEAFF
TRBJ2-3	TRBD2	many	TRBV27	TGTGCCAGCAGTTTAAGGTCTAGCGGGGGCCGGGATACGCAGTATTTT	CASSLRSSGGRDTQYF
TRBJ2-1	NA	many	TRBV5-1	TGCGCCAGCAGCCCCGGCCAGGGCCATAGGATCTTC	CASSPGQGHRIF
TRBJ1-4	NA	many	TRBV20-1	TGCAGTGCTAGTCGGGTCTCCAGGGCGGCTAATGAAAAACTGTTTTTT	CSASRVSRAANEKLFF
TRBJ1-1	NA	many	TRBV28	TGTGCCAGCAGTTTCTTAGAAGGGACTGAAGCTTTCTTT	CASSFLEGTEAFF